This T cell receptor (beta chain) appears in the sequencing data of a study of T cells after yellow fever vaccination. Overall study: Preparation used SMART-Seq v4 Ultra Low Input for the low-cell-number fractions. Study observations and caveats: Most clones from primary vaccination were detected again post-booster (roughly 95% CD4, roughly 91% CD8). FACS-sorted repertoires could harbor abundant contaminating bulk-population clonotypes.

A universal primer site and UMIs were added as TCR cDNA was made by 5'RACE template switching. TCRdb re-called the 5' RACE reads with MiXCR, one entry per CDR3 protein. This sample has 250,000 to 350,000 distinct CDR3 sequences; 3.5% to 5% occur once, and the top ten carry around 19%. This CDR3 spans 16 amino acids. V was cut by 5 bases and J by 4 bases, with 20 bases left in between. Germline V gives CDR1 SGHKS, CDR2 YYEKEE (reference sequence). This clonotype appeared many times. As yet, its antigen is unknown. Specimen: PBMCs, collected 15 days after the yellow fever booster vaccination. This chain joins TRBV5-5 and TRBJ2-3; D may be TRBD1 (5 bases). The source is a man in his late teens or twenties who received the YFV17D yellow fever vaccine. The chain's CDR3 is CASRSRNRLLPDTQYF. The CDR3 region has the DNA TGTGCCAGCAGGAGCCGTAACAGGCTCTTACCAGATACGCAGTATTTT.